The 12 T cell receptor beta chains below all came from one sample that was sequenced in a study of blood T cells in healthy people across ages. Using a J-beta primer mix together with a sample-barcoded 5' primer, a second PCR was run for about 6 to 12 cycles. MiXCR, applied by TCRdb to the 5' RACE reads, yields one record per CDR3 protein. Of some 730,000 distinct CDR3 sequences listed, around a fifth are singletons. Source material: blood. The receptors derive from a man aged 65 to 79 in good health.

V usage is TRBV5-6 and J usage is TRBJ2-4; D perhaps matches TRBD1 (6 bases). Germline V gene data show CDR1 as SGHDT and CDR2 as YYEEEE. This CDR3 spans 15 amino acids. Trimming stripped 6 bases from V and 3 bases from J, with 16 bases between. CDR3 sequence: CASTMAGDGKNIQYF. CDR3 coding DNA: TGTGCCAGCACAATGGCAGGGGACGGCAAAAACATTCAGTACTTC. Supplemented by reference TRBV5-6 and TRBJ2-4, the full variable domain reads DAGVTQSPTHLIKTRGQQVTLRCSPKSGHDTVSWYQQALGQGPQFIFQYYEEEERQRGNFPDRFSGHQFPNYSSELNVNALLLGDSALYLCASTMAGDGKNIQYFGAGTRLSVL.

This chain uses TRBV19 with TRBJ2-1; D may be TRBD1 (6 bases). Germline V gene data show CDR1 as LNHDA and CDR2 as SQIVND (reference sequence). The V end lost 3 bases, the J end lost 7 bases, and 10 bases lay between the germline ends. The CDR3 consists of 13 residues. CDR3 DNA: TGTGCCAGTAGTATTTCAGGGGCTAATGAGCAGTTCTTC. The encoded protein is CASSISGANEQFF.

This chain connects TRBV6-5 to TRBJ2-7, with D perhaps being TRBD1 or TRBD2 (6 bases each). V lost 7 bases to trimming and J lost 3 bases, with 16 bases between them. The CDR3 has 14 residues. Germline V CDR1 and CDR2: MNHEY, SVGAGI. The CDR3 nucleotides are TGTGCCAGCAAGGGGGGCCCGGTGTACTACGAGCAGTACTTC. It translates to CASKGGPVYYEQYF.

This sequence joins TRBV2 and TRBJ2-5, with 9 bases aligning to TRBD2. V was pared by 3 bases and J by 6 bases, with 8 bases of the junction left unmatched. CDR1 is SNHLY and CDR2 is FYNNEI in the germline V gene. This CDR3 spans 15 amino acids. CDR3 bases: TGTGCCAGCAGTGATTCCCTAGCGGGAACTAAGACCCAGTACTTC. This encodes CASSDSLAGTKTQYF.

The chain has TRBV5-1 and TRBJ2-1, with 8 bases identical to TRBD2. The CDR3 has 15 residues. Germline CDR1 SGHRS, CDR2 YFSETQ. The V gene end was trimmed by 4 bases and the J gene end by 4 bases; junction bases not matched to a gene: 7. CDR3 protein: CASSLYSGEYNEQFF. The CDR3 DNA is TGCGCCAGCAGCCTTTATAGCGGGGAGTACAATGAGCAGTTCTTC.

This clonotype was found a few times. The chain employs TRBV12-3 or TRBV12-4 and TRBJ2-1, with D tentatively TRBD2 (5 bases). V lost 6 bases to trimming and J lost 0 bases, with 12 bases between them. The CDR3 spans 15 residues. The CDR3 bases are TGTGCCAGCAGATTGCGGGCGAGCTCCTACAATGAGCAGTTCTTC. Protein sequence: CASRLRASSYNEQFF.

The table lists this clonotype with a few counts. CDR3 amino acids: CSAPPGVTDTQYF. For the CDR3, the DNA is TGCAGTGCCCCACCCGGGGTCACAGATACGCAGTATTTT. The J gene is TRBJ2-3, the V gene TRBV20-1, with D perhaps TRBD2 (5 bases). In germline, CDR1 is DFQATT, CDR2 SNEGSKA (reference sequence). The CDR3 totals 13 residues. V dropped 6 bases and J dropped 2 bases, with 12 bases sitting between them.

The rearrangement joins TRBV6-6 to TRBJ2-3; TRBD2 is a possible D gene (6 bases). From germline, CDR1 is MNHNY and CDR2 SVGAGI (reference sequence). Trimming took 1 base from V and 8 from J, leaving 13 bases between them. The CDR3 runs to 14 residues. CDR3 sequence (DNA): TGTGCCAGCAGTTACTTTTTGTCGGAGGGTACGCAGTATTTT. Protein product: CASSYFLSEGTQYF.

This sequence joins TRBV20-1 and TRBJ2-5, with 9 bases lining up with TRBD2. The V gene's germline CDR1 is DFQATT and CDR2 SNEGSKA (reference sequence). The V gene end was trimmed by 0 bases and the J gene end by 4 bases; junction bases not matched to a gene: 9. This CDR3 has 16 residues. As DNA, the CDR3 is TGCAGTGCTAGAGACCCCATTAGCGGGAGTAGAGAGACCCAGTACTTC. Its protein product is CSARDPISGSRETQYF.

The CDR3 region is CASSQPEGHYGYTF. Written as DNA, the CDR3 is TGTGCCAGCAGCCAACCCGAGGGTCACTATGGCTACACCTTC. This sequence joins TRBV9 and TRBJ1-2; D ambiguous. V shed 4 bases and J shed 3 bases, with 13 bases lying between them. Germline V gene data show CDR1 as SGDLS and CDR2 as YYNGEE. This CDR3 region has 14 residues.

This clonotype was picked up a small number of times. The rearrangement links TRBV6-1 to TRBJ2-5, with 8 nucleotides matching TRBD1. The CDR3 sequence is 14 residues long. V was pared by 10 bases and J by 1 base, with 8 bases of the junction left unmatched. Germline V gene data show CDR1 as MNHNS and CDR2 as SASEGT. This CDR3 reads CATLKDRVQETQYF. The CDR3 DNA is TGTGCCACACTCAAGGACAGGGTCCAAGAGACCCAGTACTTC.

In nucleotides, the CDR3 is TGCGCCAGCAGAGACACAGGGGGTCACGAGCAGTACTTC. Translation gives CASRDTGGHEQYF. The chain uses TRBV10-1 and TRBJ2-5; 8 positions agree with TRBD1. The tail of the sequence fits TRBJ2-7 better, so the J call may be wrong. This CDR3 is built from 13 residues. Germline CDR1 reads WNHNN; CDR2 reads SYGVQD (reference sequence).